The T cell receptor (beta chain) described here comes from a study of a mutant IDH1 vaccine in newly diagnosed glioma. Study-wide background: Week 35 was safety follow-up visit V12; week 47 was end-of-study visit V13.

To note about this clone: Antigen: not known.

Described time point: week 35, safety follow-up. Alongside topical imiquimod, each dose of vaccine comprised 300 ug of mutant IDH1 20-mer peptide. Patients carried new grade 3 or 4 IDH1-mutant astrocytomas lacking nuclear ATRX. Some clones are missing from TCRdb's copy, which holds only in-frame ones; the method was immunoSEQ multiplex PCR. The sample lists over 45,000 clones, 70% to 80% occurring once. Between the trimmed V and J ends, which lost 8 bases and 8 bases, there was a span of 21 bases. The CDR3 extends over 14 amino acids. Germline V gene lookup returns CDR1 SGHTA and CDR2 FQGNSA. Study findings and constraints: Variations in leading peripheral T cell clonotypes appeared to have no connection with pseudoprogression. Most patients, 90% to 95%, showed vaccine-induced immune responses.

The V gene is TRBV7-2, the J gene TRBJ1-2; D remains ambiguous. Sample: PBMCs, taken from a glioma patient whose treatment included an IDH1 peptide vaccine. This TCR was recovered from a man aged 35-49 years with glioma. CDR3 loop: CASSGETRSEGYTF. The CDR3 bases are TGTGCCAGCTCCGGGGAGACTCGAAGCGAGGGCTACACCTTC.